The present T cell receptor (beta chain) was sequenced within a study of multiple sclerosis patients with progressive multifocal leukoencephalopathy. For this clone: Its specificity is not known.

Specified time point: before natalizumab initiation. All PML patients were female, and all patients had earlier interferon beta. V was clipped by 6 bases and J by 5 bases, with 14 bases between them. The CDR3 length is 13 residues. Germline loops: CDR1 SGHRS, CDR2 YFSETQ. Study-wide points: In most PML patients, TRB repertoires appeared less diverse by entropy. Findings may reflect JC virus infection or just general immunocompromise. Preferential TRBV-TRBJ pairings or common gene usage were not detected at PML.

Using immunoSEQ multiplex PCR, the repertoire was profiled, and TCRdb retains in-frame clones only, with some absent. The table lists some 30,000 clones, about 91% of them singletons. The sample consisted of PBMCs. The receptor comes from a man younger than 40 with multiple sclerosis. This rearrangement joins TRBV5-1 to TRBJ1-1; D uncertain. CDR3 region: CASTYSDRTEAFF. CDR3 nucleotide sequence: TGCGCCAGCACCTACTCCGACCGGACTGAAGCTTTCTTT.